This passage covers 32 T cell receptor beta chains from one sample sequenced in a study of T cell repertoires in cytomegalovirus infection. TCRdb used MiXCR to reprocess the reads, holding one entry per CDR3 protein. The sample carries over 150,000 distinct CDR3 sequences, around an eighth recorded once. The source material was PBMCs. Every receptor here comes from a human donor in good health (CMV status not recorded). Some clones in this sample may be carry-over from other donors' samples.

This clonotype was seen only a few times. The V call is TRBV18, the J call TRBJ2-1; a weak D match, TRBD2 (6 bases). CDR1 is KGHSH and CDR2 is LQKENI in the germline V gene. This CDR3 contains 15 residues. V was pared by 3 bases and J by 6 bases, with 15 bases between. For the CDR3, the DNA is TGTGCCAGCTCACCCCCGCAGCGGGCAAGCAATGAGCAGTTCTTC. Its protein is CASSPPQRASNEQFF.

The rearrangement joins TRBV27 to TRBJ2-2, with 8 bases identical to TRBD2. The CDR3 sequence is 16 residues long. V shed 4 bases and J 4 bases; nucleotides not matched to a gene: 8. Germline V gene lookup returns CDR1 MNHEY and CDR2 SMNVEV (reference sequence). DNA for the CDR3: TGTGCCAGCAGTTACTCAAGCGGGAGACCCACCGGGGAGCTGTTTTTT. It is translated as CASSYSSGRPTGELFF.

The rearrangement links TRBV4-1 to TRBJ1-1; 10 positions match TRBD1. The CDR3 extends over 15 amino acids. J was trimmed by 5 bases and V by 5 bases; bases with no gene match: 8. CDR1 is MGHRA, CDR2 YSYEKL, per germline. Here the CDR3 DNA reads TGCGCCAGCAGCGTCGGGACAGGGGTAGATACTGAAGCTTTCTTT. Amino acids: CASSVGTGVDTEAFF.

This clonotype was observed at least ten times. The gene calls are TRBV2 and TRBJ2-2; D gene uncertain. This CDR3 contains 16 residues. The germline V gene encodes CDR1 SNHLY and CDR2 FYNNEI. Trimming cost V 3 bases and J 4 bases, with 15 bases left between them. DNA for the CDR3: TGTGCCAGCAGTGAGGAGATTATCCGACGCACCGGGGAGCTGTTTTTT. Protein product: CASSEEIIRRTGELFF.

The gene calls are TRBV7-3 and TRBJ1-2; 7 bases are a match to TRBD1. The V gene end was trimmed by 5 bases and the J gene end by 5 bases; junction bases not matched to a gene: 11. CDR3 size: 15 residues. The V gene's germline CDR1 is SGHTA and CDR2 FQGTGA. The CDR3: CASSITKQGKYGYTF. Written as DNA, the CDR3 is TGTGCCAGCAGCATCACTAAACAGGGGAAATATGGCTACACCTTC.

This chain uses TRBV5-4 with TRBJ2-2; the D gene could be TRBD1 or TRBD2 (5 bases each). The CDR3 totals 14 residues. Germline CDR1 and CDR2: SGHNT and YYREEE (reference sequence). Deletions cut 4 bases from V and 4 bases from J, with 11 bases between. DNA of the CDR3: TGTGCCAGCAGCGTTGTGAGGGGCACCGGGGAGCTGTTTTTT. Its translation is CASSVVRGTGELFF.

This clonotype has just a few counts. The chain carries TRBV13 and TRBJ1-1; no firm D call. This CDR3 contains 17 residues. CDR1 is PRHDT and CDR2 is FYEKMQ in the germline V gene (reference sequence). The germline V and J ends were trimmed by 3 bases and 0 bases, with 17 bases remaining between them. CDR3 in amino acids: CASSFSGIGRLNTEAFF. The CDR3 nucleotides are TGTGCCAGCAGCTTTAGCGGGATTGGGAGGTTGAACACTGAAGCTTTCTTT. The whole variable domain, filled in from reference TRBV13 and TRBJ1-1, reads AAGVIQSPRHLIKEKRETATLKCYPIPRHDTVYWYQQGPGQDPQFLISFYEKMQSDKGSIPDRFSAQQFSDYHSELNMSSLELGDSALYFCASSFSGIGRLNTEAFFGQGTRLTVV.

This chain joins TRBV3-1 and TRBJ2-4; TRBD2 matches at 15 bases. With 2 bases clipped from V and 0 bases from J, the junction kept 8 bases outside the gene matches. This CDR3 region has 20 residues. Germline CDR1 LGHDT, CDR2 YNNKEL (reference sequence). The CDR3 sequence: CASSQYRTSGGGVAKNIQYF. DNA for the CDR3: TGTGCCAGCAGCCAATATAGGACTAGCGGGGGGGGGGTAGCCAAAAACATTCAGTACTTC.

The rearrangement uses TRBV14 and TRBJ1-1; unclear D gene. Germline V gene sequence: CDR1 SGHDN, CDR2 FVKESK. V was cut by 1 base and J by 4 bases, with 10 bases left in between. This CDR3 comprises 14 residues. This chain's CDR3 is CASSQAAVATEAFF. CDR3 bases: TGTGCCAGCAGCCAAGCCGCAGTAGCCACTGAAGCTTTCTTT.

The rearrangement joins TRBV12-3 or TRBV12-4 to TRBJ1-1, with D unclear. The CDR3 has 13 residues. V lost 7 bases and J lost 3, with 12 bases in between. For the CDR3, the DNA is TGTGCCAGCACGAAGGGTATGGACACTGAAGCTTTCTTT. Translated: CASTKGMDTEAFF.

In its sample, this clonotype was seen a few times. This chain connects TRBV28 to TRBJ2-7; 7 bases agree with TRBD2. The CDR3 is 13 amino acids. With 7 bases clipped from V and 3 bases from J, the junction kept 6 bases outside the gene matches. CDR1 is MDHEN, CDR2 SYDVKM, per germline. CDR3 in amino acids: CASKIRGDYEQYF. The CDR3 DNA reads as TGTGCCAGCAAGATTCGGGGGGACTACGAGCAGTACTTC.

The chain has TRBV28 and TRBJ1-1; perhaps TRBD1 as D (6 bases). The CDR3 consists of 14 residues. The germline V gene has CDR1 MDHEN and CDR2 SYDVKM. Trimming left V 3 bases short and J 3 bases short, with 11 bases between. The CDR3 DNA reads as TGTGCCAGCAGTTTTCAGGGGCGCCACACTGAAGCTTTCTTT. Amino acids: CASSFQGRHTEAFF. Full variable domain (outside the CDR3, taken from reference TRBV28 and TRBJ1-1): DVKVTQSSRYLVKRTGEKVFLECVQDMDHENMFWYRQDPGLGLRLIYFSYDVKMKEKGDIPEGYSVSREKKERFSLILESASTNQTSMYLCASSFQGRHTEAFFGQGTRLTVV.

This clonotype was counted ten times or more. CDR3 sequence reads: CATSPRASVSGANVLTF. CDR3 DNA sequence: TGTGCCACCAGTCCCCGGGCCTCTGTCTCTGGGGCCAACGTCCTGACTTTC. The chain links TRBV24-1 to TRBJ2-6; no clear D. CDR1 and CDR2 from the germline V gene are KGHDR and SFDVKD. The V gene lost 6 bases and the J gene lost 0 bases, with 14 bases spanning the gap. This CDR3 spans 17 amino acids.

This clonotype was picked up a small number of times. The chain is built from TRBV2 and TRBJ2-7; D unclear. V was cut by 2 bases and J by 6 bases, with 8 bases left in between. The length of the CDR3 is 12 residues. The germline V gene encodes CDR1 SNHLY and CDR2 FYNNEI. In nucleotides, the CDR3 is TGTGCCAGCAGTGAAACTGCAATCGAGCAGTACTTC. This codes for CASSETAIEQYF.

V usage is TRBV10-3 and J usage is TRBJ2-5, with D perhaps matching TRBD2 (5 bases). Germline CDR1 is ENHRY and CDR2 is SYGVKD. This CDR3 is 15 amino acids long. The V gene lost 7 bases and the J gene lost 4 bases, with 19 bases spanning the gap. The CDR3 here is CAIKGSDPGGETQYF. In DNA form, the CDR3 reads TGTGCCATCAAAGGGTCGGATCCCGGAGGAGAGACCCAGTACTTC.

J is TRBJ1-1 and V is TRBV30, with D tentatively TRBD1 (5 bases). CDR3 size: 13 residues. Trimming shortened V by 5 bases and J by 1 base, and 11 bases separated the two germline ends. Germline CDR1 is GTSNPN and CDR2 is SVGIG (reference sequence). CDR3 protein: CAWSSQGNTEAFF. CDR3 bases: TGTGCCTGGTCATCCCAGGGGAACACTGAAGCTTTCTTT.

This clonotype was seen ten or more times. The chain recombines TRBV7-3 with TRBJ2-1; TRBD1 matches 9 bases. Germline lookup yields CDR1 SGHTA and CDR2 FQGTGA. With 9 bases clipped from V and 8 bases from J, the junction kept 5 bases outside the gene matches. This CDR3 contains 12 residues. Here the CDR3 DNA reads TGTGCCAGGGGACAGGGTCTCGATGAGCAGTTCTTC. Its translation is CARGQGLDEQFF.

This clonotype was seen a few times. V is TRBV25-1 and J is TRBJ2-2; TRBD1 agrees at 9 bases. Germline loops: CDR1 MGHDK, CDR2 SYGVNS. Trimming at V came to 8 bases and at J to 4 bases, leaving 8 bases not matched to a gene. The CDR3 sequence is 15 residues long. The CDR3 coding sequence is TGTGCCAGCGGCCGGACAGGGGCCTCCACCGGGGAGCTGTTTTTT. This sequence encodes CASGRTGASTGELFF.

This clonotype was observed at least ten times. The genes are TRBV7-2 and TRBJ1-2, with D possibly TRBD1 on 6 matching bases. In germline, CDR1 is SGHTA, CDR2 FQGNSA. The V end was cut by 5 bases, the J end by 4 bases, with 11 bases between. CDR3 length: 13 amino acids. The CDR3 DNA follows: TGTGCCAGCAGCCTTGACAGGTCCTATGGCTACACCTTC. It codes for CASSLDRSYGYTF.

The chain has TRBV7-2 and TRBJ2-7; TRBD1 aligns across 9 bases. J was trimmed by 6 bases and V by 1 base; bases with no gene match: 4. The CDR3 is 14 residues long. CDR1 and CDR2 from the germline V gene are SGHTA and FQGNSA. The CDR3 reads CASSLGTGVSEQYF. The DNA of the CDR3 is TGTGCCAGCAGCTTAGGGACAGGGGTCAGCGAGCAGTACTTC.

This clonotype was observed at least ten times. The chain employs TRBV7-2 and TRBJ1-5, with 8 bases fitting TRBD1. Germline CDR1 reads SGHTA; CDR2 reads FQGNSA. CDR3 length: 14 residues. The junction had 7 bases not matched to a gene; V was cut back by 5 bases and J by 7 bases. Here the CDR3 reads CASSLRQGAQPQHF. The CDR3 DNA is TGTGCCAGCAGCCTTCGGCAGGGGGCCCAGCCCCAGCATTTT.

The table lists this clonotype with many counts. V gene TRBV7-2 combines with J gene TRBJ1-5; weak D call: TRBD1 (6 bases). Trimming cost V 7 bases and J 6 bases, with 16 bases left between them. CDR3 length: 14 residues. Germline V gene sequence: CDR1 SGHTA, CDR2 FQGNSA. CDR3 sequence: CASNSGHGVQPQHF. CDR3 coding DNA: TGTGCCAGCAACTCGGGACACGGAGTTCAGCCCCAGCATTTT.

The sample holds a few counts of this clonotype. The gene calls are TRBV9 and TRBJ2-7, with a weak D call TRBD2 (5 bases). Per germline, CDR1 SGDLS and CDR2 YYNGEE. The CDR3 consists of 14 residues. Trimming pared 10 bases from V and 1 base from J, leaving 18 bases between. The CDR3 spells CAGGFSNRSYEQYF. The CDR3 nucleotides are TGTGCCGGAGGATTCAGTAACAGATCCTACGAGCAGTACTTC.

As regards this clonotype: The junction does not match germline at one end; this may be a read error. The rearrangement links TRBV29-1 to TRBJ2-7; D is uncertain. Germline V CDR1 and CDR2: SQVTM, ANQGSEA. The CDR3 runs to 13 residues. CDR3 region: CSVEGEGQREQYF. In DNA, the CDR3 is TGCAGCGTCGAAGGAGAAGGCCAACGTGAGCAGTACTTC.

This clonotype was counted many times. The V gene is TRBV7-2, the J gene TRBJ2-7; D call uncertain. Per the germline V gene, CDR1 is SGHTA and CDR2 is FQGNSA. Trimming took 11 bases from V and 6 from J, leaving 17 bases between them. CDR3 length: 12 residues. The CDR3 sequence is CASTYLVGEQYF. The CDR3 region has the DNA TGTGCCTCCACATACCTCGTGGGCGAGCAGTACTTC.

This clonotype was seen ten or more times. V gene TRBV7-2 combines with J gene TRBJ2-3; maybe TRBD1 (6 bases). CDR1 is SGHTA and CDR2 is FQGNSA in the germline V gene. The CDR3 has 14 residues. The germline V and J ends were trimmed by 4 bases and 0 bases, with 8 bases remaining between them. CDR3 region: CASSSGQSTDTQYF. CDR3 sequence (DNA): TGTGCCAGCAGCTCTGGACAGAGCACAGATACGCAGTATTTT.

The sample holds a few counts of this clonotype. The genes are TRBV7-2 and TRBJ1-1, with a weak D call TRBD1 (6 bases). Trimming removed 1 base at V and 7 bases at J, with 10 bases between. The germline gives CDR1 SGHTA, CDR2 FQGNSA. CDR3 length equals 13 residues. The CDR3 here is CASSLERGIEAFF. For the CDR3, the DNA is TGTGCCAGCAGCTTAGAAAGGGGGATTGAAGCTTTCTTT.

This clonotype was detected many times. V gene TRBV6-2 or TRBV6-3 combines with J gene TRBJ2-7, with D tentatively TRBD1 or TRBD2 (5 bases each). This CDR3 has 15 residues. V lost 7 bases, J lost 2 bases, and 18 bases lay in between. The V gene's germline CDR1 is MNHEY and CDR2 SVGEGT. CDR3: CASTNPGLPPYEQYF. The CDR3 DNA reads TGTGCCAGCACCAACCCGGGGCTTCCACCCTACGAGCAGTACTTC.

The sample holds many counts of this clonotype. The V call is TRBV12-3 or TRBV12-4, the J call TRBJ2-3, with D possibly being TRBD1 (6 bases). The CDR3 has 14 amino acids. Trimming shortened V by 2 bases and J by 3 bases, and 9 bases separated the two germline ends. The DNA of the CDR3 is TGTGCCAGCAGTTTACGCCAGGGGACAGATACGCAGTATTTT. It specifies CASSLRQGTDTQYF.

The CDR3 DNA reads TGTGCCAGCAGTGGTAGGGGGGCCAACACTGAAGCTTTCTTT. It translates to CASSGRGANTEAFF. The rearrangement links TRBV28 to TRBJ1-1; D is perhaps TRBD1 (6 bases). Germline CDR1 MDHEN, CDR2 SYDVKM. The CDR3 contains 14 residues. Trimming left V 5 bases short and J 2 bases short, with 12 bases between.

Many counts were recorded for this clonotype. This chain uses TRBV6-5 with TRBJ2-7; D might be TRBD2 (5 bases). Germline V gene data show CDR1 as MNHEY and CDR2 as SVGAGI. V lost 5 bases and J lost 1, with 18 bases in between. There are 16 residues in the CDR3. The CDR3 DNA sequence: TGTGCCAGCAGTCGCATGAGAGACCGAGGGTCCTACGAGCAGTACTTC. As protein: CASSRMRDRGSYEQYF.

In this sample, this clonotype turned up once. J is TRBJ2-1 and V is TRBV20-1, with 8 nucleotides matching TRBD2. CDR3 length: 14 amino acids. After removal of 5 bases from V and 5 bases from J, the junction contained 8 bases not matched to a gene. Germline lookup yields CDR1 DFQATT and CDR2 SNEGSKA (reference sequence). The CDR3 is CSAGPGGRDNEQFF. DNA for the CDR3: TGCAGTGCTGGACCGGGGGGGCGCGACAATGAGCAGTTCTTC.